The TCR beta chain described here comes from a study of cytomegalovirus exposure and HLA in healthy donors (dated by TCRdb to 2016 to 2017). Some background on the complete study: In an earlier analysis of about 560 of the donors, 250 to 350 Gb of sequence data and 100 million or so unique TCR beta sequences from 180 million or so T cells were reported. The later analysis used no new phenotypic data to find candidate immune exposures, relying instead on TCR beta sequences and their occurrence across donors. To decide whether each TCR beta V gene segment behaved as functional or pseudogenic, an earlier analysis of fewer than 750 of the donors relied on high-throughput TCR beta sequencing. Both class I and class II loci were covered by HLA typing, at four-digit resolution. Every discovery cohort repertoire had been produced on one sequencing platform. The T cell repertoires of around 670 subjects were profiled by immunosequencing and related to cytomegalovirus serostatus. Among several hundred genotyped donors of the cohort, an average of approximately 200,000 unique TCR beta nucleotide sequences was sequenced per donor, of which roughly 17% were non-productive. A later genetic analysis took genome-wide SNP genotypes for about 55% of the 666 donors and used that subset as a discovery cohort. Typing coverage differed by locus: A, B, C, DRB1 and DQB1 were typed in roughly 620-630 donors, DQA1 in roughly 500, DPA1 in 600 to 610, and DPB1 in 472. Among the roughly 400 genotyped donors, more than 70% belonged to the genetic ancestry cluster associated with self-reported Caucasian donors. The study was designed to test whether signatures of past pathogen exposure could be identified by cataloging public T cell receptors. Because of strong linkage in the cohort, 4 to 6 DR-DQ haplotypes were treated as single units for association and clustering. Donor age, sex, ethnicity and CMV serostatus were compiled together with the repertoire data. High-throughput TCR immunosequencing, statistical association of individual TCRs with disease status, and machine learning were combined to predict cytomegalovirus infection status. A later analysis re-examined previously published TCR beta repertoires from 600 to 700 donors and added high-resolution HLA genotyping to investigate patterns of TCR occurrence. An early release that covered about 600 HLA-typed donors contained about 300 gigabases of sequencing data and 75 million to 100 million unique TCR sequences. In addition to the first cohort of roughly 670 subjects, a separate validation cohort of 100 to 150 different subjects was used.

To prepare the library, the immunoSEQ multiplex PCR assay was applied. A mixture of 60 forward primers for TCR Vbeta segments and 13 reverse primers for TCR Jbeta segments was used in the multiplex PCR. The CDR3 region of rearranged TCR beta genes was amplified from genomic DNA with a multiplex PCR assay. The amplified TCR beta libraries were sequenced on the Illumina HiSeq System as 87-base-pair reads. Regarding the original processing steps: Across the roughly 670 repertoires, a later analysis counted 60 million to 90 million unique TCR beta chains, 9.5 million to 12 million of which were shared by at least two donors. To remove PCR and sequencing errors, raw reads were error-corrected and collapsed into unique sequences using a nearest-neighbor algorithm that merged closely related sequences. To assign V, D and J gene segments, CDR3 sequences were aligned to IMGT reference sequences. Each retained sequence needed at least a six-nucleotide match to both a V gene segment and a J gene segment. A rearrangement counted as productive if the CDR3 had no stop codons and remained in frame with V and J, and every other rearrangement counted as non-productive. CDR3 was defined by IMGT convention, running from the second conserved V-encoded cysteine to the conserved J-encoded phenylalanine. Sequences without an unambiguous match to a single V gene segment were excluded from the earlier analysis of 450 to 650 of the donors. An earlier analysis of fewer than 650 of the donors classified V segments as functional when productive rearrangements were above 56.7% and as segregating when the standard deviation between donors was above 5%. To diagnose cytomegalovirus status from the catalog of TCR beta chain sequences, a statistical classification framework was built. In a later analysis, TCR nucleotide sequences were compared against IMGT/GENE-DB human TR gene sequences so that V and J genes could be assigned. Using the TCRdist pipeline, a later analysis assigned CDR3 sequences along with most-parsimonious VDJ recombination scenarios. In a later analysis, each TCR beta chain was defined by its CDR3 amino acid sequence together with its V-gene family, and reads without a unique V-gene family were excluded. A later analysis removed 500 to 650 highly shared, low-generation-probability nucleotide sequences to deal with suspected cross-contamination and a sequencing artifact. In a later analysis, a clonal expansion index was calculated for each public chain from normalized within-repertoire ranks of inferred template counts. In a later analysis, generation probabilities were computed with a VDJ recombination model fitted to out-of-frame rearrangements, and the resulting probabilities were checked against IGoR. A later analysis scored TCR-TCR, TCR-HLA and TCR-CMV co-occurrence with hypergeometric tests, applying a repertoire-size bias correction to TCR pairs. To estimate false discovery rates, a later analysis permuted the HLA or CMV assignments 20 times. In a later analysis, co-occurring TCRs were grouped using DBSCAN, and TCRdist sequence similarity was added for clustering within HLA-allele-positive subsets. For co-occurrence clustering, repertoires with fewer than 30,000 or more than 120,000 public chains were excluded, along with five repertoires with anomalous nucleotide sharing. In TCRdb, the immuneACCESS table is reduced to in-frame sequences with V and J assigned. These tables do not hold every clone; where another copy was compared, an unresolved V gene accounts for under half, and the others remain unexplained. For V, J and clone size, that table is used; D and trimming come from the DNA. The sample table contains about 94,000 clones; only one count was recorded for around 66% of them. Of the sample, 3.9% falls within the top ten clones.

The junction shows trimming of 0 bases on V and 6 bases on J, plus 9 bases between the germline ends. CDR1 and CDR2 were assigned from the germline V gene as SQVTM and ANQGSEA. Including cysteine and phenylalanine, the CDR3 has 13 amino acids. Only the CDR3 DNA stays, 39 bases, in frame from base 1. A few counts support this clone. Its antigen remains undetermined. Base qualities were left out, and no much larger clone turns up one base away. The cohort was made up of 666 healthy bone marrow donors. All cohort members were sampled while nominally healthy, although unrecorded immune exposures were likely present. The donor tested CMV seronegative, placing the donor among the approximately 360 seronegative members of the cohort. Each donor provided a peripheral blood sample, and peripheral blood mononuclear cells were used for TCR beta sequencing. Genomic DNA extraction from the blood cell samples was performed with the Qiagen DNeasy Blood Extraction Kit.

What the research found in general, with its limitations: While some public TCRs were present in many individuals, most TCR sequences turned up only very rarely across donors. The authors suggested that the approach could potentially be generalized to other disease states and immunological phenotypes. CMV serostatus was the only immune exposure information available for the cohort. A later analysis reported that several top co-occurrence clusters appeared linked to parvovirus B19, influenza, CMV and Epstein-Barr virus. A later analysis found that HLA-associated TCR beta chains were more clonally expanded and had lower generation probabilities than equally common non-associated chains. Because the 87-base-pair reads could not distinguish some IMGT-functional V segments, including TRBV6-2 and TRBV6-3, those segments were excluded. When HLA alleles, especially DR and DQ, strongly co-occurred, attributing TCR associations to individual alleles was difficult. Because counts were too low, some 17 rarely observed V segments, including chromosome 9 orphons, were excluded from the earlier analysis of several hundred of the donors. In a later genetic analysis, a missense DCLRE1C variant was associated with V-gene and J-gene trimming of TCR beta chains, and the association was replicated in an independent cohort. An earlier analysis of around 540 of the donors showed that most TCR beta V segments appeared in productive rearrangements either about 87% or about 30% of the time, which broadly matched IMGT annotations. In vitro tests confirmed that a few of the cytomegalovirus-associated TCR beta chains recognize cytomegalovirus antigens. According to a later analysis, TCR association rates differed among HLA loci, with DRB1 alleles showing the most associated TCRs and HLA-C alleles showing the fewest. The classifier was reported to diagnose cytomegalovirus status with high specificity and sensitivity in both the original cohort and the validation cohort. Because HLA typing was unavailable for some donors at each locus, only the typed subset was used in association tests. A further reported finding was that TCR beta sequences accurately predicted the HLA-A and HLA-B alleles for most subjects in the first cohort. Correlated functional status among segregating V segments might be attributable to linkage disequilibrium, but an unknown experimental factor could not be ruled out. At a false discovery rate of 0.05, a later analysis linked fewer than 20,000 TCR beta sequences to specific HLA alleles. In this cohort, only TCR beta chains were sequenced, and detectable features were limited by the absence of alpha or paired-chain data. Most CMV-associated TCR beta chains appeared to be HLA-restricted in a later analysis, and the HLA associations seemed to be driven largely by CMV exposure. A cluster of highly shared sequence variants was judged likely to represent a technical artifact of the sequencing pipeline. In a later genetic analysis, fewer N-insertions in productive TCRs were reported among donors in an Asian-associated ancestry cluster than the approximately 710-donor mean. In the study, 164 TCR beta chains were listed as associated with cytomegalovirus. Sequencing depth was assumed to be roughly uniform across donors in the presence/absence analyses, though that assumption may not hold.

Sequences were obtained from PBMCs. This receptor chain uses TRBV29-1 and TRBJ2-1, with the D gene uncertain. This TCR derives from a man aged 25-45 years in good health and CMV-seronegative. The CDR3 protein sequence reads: CSVEDGGFNEQFF. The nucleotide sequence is TGCAGCGTTGAAGACGGTGGTTTCAATGAGCAGTTCTTC.